The clone carrying this TCR beta chain was found many times. The antigen remains undetermined. These data come from a study of T cells in Graves' hyperthyroidism and ophthalmopathy. Whole-study context: Blood from the periphery was taken at initial diagnosis, before any treatment. Study-wide results and caveats: Most thyroid clonotypes expanded above 0.001 were also detected in blood. The model forecast ophthalmopathy, anticipating it by a median approximately 7 months before onset.

The germline gives CDR1 MNHEY, CDR2 SVGEGT. The ends lost 0 bases at V and 2 bases at J; junction bases unmatched: 18. The CDR3 loop spans 20 amino acids. Amplified TCR beta CDR3 regions came from RNA transcripts. Researchers ran a first-round RT-PCR on the TCR CDR3 using the HTBI primer set. MiXCR, run by TCRdb on the multiplex PCR reads, gives a single entry per CDR3 protein. Of fewer than 750,000 distinct CDR3 sequences in the sample, about 14% are singletons; the top ten hold under 15%. Thyroid ultrasound, orbital computed tomography, clinical symptoms, and serum thyroxine and TRAb underpinned diagnoses.

The sequence came from a woman aged 45-60 years with Graves' ophthalmopathy. The chain uses TRBV6-2 or TRBV6-3 and TRBJ2-5; 7 bases map to TRBD2. Sequenced input: blood. The CDR3 DNA sequence: TGTGCCAGCAGTTACTCGCTCAGTAGGCATGCTAGCGGACCACAAGAGACCCAGTACTTC. Protein: CASSYSLSRHASGPQETQYF.